Below, 27 T cell receptor beta chains from the same sample are listed, as sequenced in a study of cytomegalovirus exposure and HLA in healthy donors. Primers included in the PCR were 60 Vbeta and 13 Jbeta primers. TCRdb's table, derived via immunoSEQ multiplex PCR, lists solely in-frame clones and lacks some. This table holds fewer than 130,000 clones. The sample consisted of PBMCs. The origin of the receptors is a man aged 50 to 59 in good health and CMV-seronegative.

The chain carries TRBV5-1 and TRBJ2-3, with D possibly matching TRBD1 (5 bases). The CDR3 is 16 amino acids. V dropped 4 bases and J dropped 0 bases, with 15 bases sitting between them. The germline gives CDR1 SGHRS, CDR2 YFSETQ. The CDR3 reads CASSTPQGTSTDTQYF. CDR3 coding DNA: TGCGCCAGCAGCACACCTCAGGGTACTAGCACAGATACGCAGTATTTT.

V gene TRBV6-1 combines with J gene TRBJ1-4; 10 nucleotides align to TRBD1. This CDR3 region has 17 residues. The V gene's germline CDR1 is MNHNS and CDR2 SASEGT. The junction had 14 bases not matched to a gene; V was cut back by 4 bases and J by 9 bases. CDR3 in amino acids: CASSVPGTGVPTKKLFF. CDR3 coding DNA: TGTGCCAGCAGTGTACCCGGGACAGGGGTCCCTACGAAAAAACTGTTTTTT.

The chain has TRBV19 and TRBJ2-2; D gene ambiguous. CDR3 length equals 15 residues. V gave up 1 base and J gave up 1 base, with 7 bases separating them. Per germline, CDR1 LNHDA and CDR2 SQIVND (reference sequence). CDR3 bases: TGTGCCAGTAGTATAGGAAGAGGGAACACCGGGGAGCTGTTTTTT. Its translation is CASSIGRGNTGELFF.

This chain links TRBV25-1 with TRBJ2-7; the match to TRBD2 covers 7 bases. Germline values: CDR1 MGHDK, CDR2 SYGVNS. The CDR3 covers 13 residues. V lost 4 bases to trimming and J lost 9 bases; unmatched junction nucleotides: 9. CDR3 DNA: TGTGCCAGCAGTGTCGGGGGGTTTAGAGTGCAGTACTTC. Protein: CASSVGGFRVQYF.

This chain joins TRBV6-5 and TRBJ2-7; TRBD1 agrees at 8 bases. The CDR3 contains 15 residues. CDR1 is MNHEY and CDR2 is SVGAGI in the germline V gene. V shed 5 bases and J 3 bases; nucleotides not matched to a gene: 9. The CDR3 reads CASSTRTGSIYEQYF. The CDR3 DNA reads TGTGCCAGCAGTACCAGGACAGGGTCGATCTACGAGCAGTACTTC.

The chain links TRBV25-1 to TRBJ1-2, with 7 positions matching TRBD1. J was trimmed by 0 bases and V by 8 bases; bases with no gene match: 9. This CDR3 has 15 residues. The germline V gene encodes CDR1 MGHDK and CDR2 SYGVNS. CDR3 protein: CASQPRTGANYGYTF. In DNA form, the CDR3 reads TGTGCCAGCCAACCCCGAACAGGGGCTAACTATGGCTACACCTTC.

This rearrangement joins TRBV5-5 to TRBJ2-7; a possible D gene is TRBD1 (6 bases). The CDR3 runs to 13 residues. CDR1 is SGHKS, CDR2 YYEKEE, per germline (reference sequence). Trimming pared 1 base from V and 6 bases from J, leaving 11 bases between. CDR3 in DNA: TGTGCCAGCAGCTTGTGGACAGACGGCGAGCAGTACTTC. Encoded protein: CASSLWTDGEQYF.

J is TRBJ2-7 and V is TRBV13, with TRBD1 matching over 11 bases. With 7 bases clipped from V and 3 bases from J, the junction kept 8 bases outside the gene matches. CDR1 and CDR2 (germline): PRHDT, FYEKMQ (reference sequence). The CDR3 runs 15 residues. In nucleotides, the CDR3 is TGTGCCAGCAAACGAACCGGGACAGGGGGCTACGAGCAGTACTTC. Translating it yields CASKRTGTGGYEQYF.

This chain uses TRBV11-2 with TRBJ2-1, with 7 bases matching TRBD1. The ends lost 5 bases at V and 5 bases at J; junction bases unmatched: 9. The CDR3 sequence is 15 residues long. CDR1 SGHAT and CDR2 FQNNGV come from the germline V gene. CDR3 DNA sequence: TGTGCCAGCAGCCTAACAGGGGCTCGGAACAATGAGCAGTTCTTC. It encodes CASSLTGARNNEQFF.

The chain is built from TRBV29-1 and TRBJ2-5; 7 nucleotides align to TRBD2. The CDR3 runs to 12 residues. With V trimmed by 7 bases and J by 2 bases, 4 bases remained unmatched. Germline assignment: CDR1 SQVTM and CDR2 ANQGSEA. CDR3 in DNA: TGCAGCGGACGGGAGGCACAAGAGACCCAGTACTTC. Translated, it gives CSGREAQETQYF.

The chain recombines TRBV5-4 with TRBJ2-7, with a tentative D call TRBD1 (7 bases). CDR1 is SGHNT and CDR2 is YYREEE in the germline V gene (reference sequence). V was clipped by 4 bases and J by 4 bases, with 24 bases between them. CDR3 size: 17 residues. The CDR3 DNA follows: TGTGCCAGCAGCCCCCGCCCGGGCGTCCAGGGGGGATACGAGCAGTACTTC. Encoded protein: CASSPRPGVQGGYEQYF.

This chain links TRBV9 with TRBJ2-7; 7 bases are a match to TRBD2. The ends lost 1 base at V and 3 bases at J; junction bases unmatched: 4. Looked up from germline, CDR1 is SGDLS and CDR2 is YYNGEE. The CDR3 length is 14 residues. In DNA, the CDR3 is TGTGCCAGCAGCGTAATGGGCGGGAGCTACGAGCAGTACTTC. This translates into CASSVMGGSYEQYF.

CDR3 loop: CASSPNGGADSNQPQHF. CDR3 in DNA: TGTGCCAGTAGCCCTAATGGAGGCGCGGATAGCAATCAGCCCCAGCATTTT. The rearrangement links TRBV19 to TRBJ1-5, with D uncertain. This CDR3 has 17 amino acids. V lost 6 bases to trimming and J lost 0 bases, with 18 bases between them. Germline CDR1 is LNHDA and CDR2 is SQIVND (reference sequence).

The CDR3 loop reads CASSTYSYGYTF. The CDR3 DNA follows: TGTGCCAGCAGCACCTACAGCTATGGCTACACCTTC. The chain recombines TRBV5-6 with TRBJ1-2, with unresolved D. Per germline, CDR1 SGHDT and CDR2 YYEEEE. V lost 4 bases and J 4 bases, leaving 8 bases between the germline ends. There are 12 residues in the CDR3.

The chain uses TRBV4-3 and TRBJ1-1; D gene uncertain. V was trimmed by 0 bases and J by 10 bases, leaving 15 bases between them. This CDR3 region has 14 residues. Germline V lookup: CDR1 LGHNA, CDR2 YSLEER. The CDR3 loop reads CASSQERRDLPAFF. The DNA of the CDR3 is TGCGCCAGCAGCCAAGAGCGACGGGATTTACCAGCTTTCTTT.

The genes are TRBV6-5 and TRBJ2-5; 8 nucleotides match TRBD1. With V trimmed by 5 bases and J by 5 bases, 1 base remained unmatched. The CDR3 has 12 amino acids. Germline V lookup: CDR1 MNHEY, CDR2 SVGAGI. As DNA, the CDR3 is TGTGCCAGCAGTCACAGGGGGGAGACCCAGTACTTC. Its protein is CASSHRGETQYF.

The chain carries TRBV7-9 and TRBJ2-1; D remains unclear. This CDR3 spans 14 amino acids. Germline V CDR1 and CDR2: SEHNR, FQNEAQ (reference sequence). Trimming left V 5 bases short and J 8 bases short, with 16 bases between. CDR3 coding DNA: TGTGCCAGCAGCCCCGTAATAATCCGCGATGAGCAGTTCTTC. This encodes CASSPVIIRDEQFF.

The chain links TRBV5-1 to TRBJ2-5; D is unclear. CDR1 and CDR2 from the germline V gene are SGHRS and YFSETQ. The CDR3 is 15 residues long. Trimming left V 0 bases short and J 1 base short, with 10 bases between. The CDR3 loop is CASSLAGAPQETQYF. The CDR3 nucleotides read TGCGCCAGCAGCTTGGCCGGTGCGCCCCAAGAGACCCAGTACTTC. Combining the CDR3 with reference TRBV5-1 and TRBJ2-5 gives the whole variable domain KAGVTQTPRYLIKTRGQQVTLSCSPISGHRSVSWYQQTPGQGLQFLFEYFSETQRNKGNFPGRFSGRQFSNSRSEMNVSTLELGDSALYLCASSLAGAPQETQYFGPGTRLLVL.

The V gene is TRBV6-5, the J gene TRBJ2-5, with D tentatively TRBD1 (6 bases). Germline CDR1 and CDR2: MNHEY and SVGAGI. The CDR3 contains 15 residues. Trimming pared 2 bases from V and 4 bases from J, leaving 14 bases between. CDR3 DNA: TGTGCCAGCAGTTACACAGGGTATTTGGGAGAGACCCAGTACTTC. Translation: CASSYTGYLGETQYF.

This chain links TRBV2 with TRBJ1-5; 8 bases line up with TRBD1. The J segment lost 5 bases and the V segment lost 4 bases, leaving 4 bases of the junction unmatched. CDR1 and CDR2 (germline): SNHLY, FYNNEI. This CDR3 has 14 residues. The CDR3 loop is CASSGQGFDQPQHF. CDR3 nucleotide sequence: TGTGCCAGCAGTGGACAGGGGTTTGATCAGCCCCAGCATTTT.

The chain has TRBV5-4 and TRBJ2-3; TRBD1 is a possible D gene (5 bases). Trimming removed 5 bases at V and 4 bases at J, with 17 bases between. The CDR3 is 15 residues long. Germline lookup yields CDR1 SGHNT and CDR2 YYREEE (reference sequence). For the CDR3, the DNA is TGTGCCAGCAGGGGAAACTACAGGCCCCCAGATACGCAGTATTTT. This sequence encodes CASRGNYRPPDTQYF.

The CDR3, as DNA: TGTGCCAGCAGTTTACAGGGGGCGGGGAACACCGGGGAGCTGTTTTTT. Translated: CASSLQGAGNTGELFF. The chain uses TRBV7-9 and TRBJ2-2; 9 positions agree with TRBD1. V dropped 6 bases and J dropped 1; count of bases not matched to a gene: 6. CDR3 size: 16 residues. Per the germline V gene, CDR1 is SEHNR and CDR2 is FQNEAQ (reference sequence).

The rearrangement links TRBV6-5 to TRBJ1-4; D is possibly TRBD1 (6 bases). Germline V gene data show CDR1 as MNHEY and CDR2 as SVGAGI. This CDR3 is built from 15 residues. V was pared by 5 bases and J by 11 bases, with 21 bases between. In nucleotides, the CDR3 is TGTGCCAGCAGTCCGTCCCGGGGGCGGGGGGGGAAACTGTTTTTT. The encoded protein is CASSPSRGRGGKLFF.

The J gene is TRBJ2-1, the V gene TRBV27; no reliable D call. Germline CDR1 is MNHEY and CDR2 is SMNVEV (reference sequence). The CDR3 sequence is 11 residues long. With 4 bases removed from V and 15 bases from J, the gap between germline ends came to 13 bases. Here the CDR3 reads CASSYDSAWFF. CDR3 nucleotide sequence: TGTGCCAGCAGTTATGACTCAGCTTGGTTCTTC.

The chain combines TRBV7-3 with TRBJ2-2; the match to TRBD1 covers 8 bases. J was trimmed by 6 bases and V by 4 bases; bases with no gene match: 7. The germline V gene encodes CDR1 SGHTA and CDR2 FQGTGA. This CDR3 comprises 15 residues. The CDR3 protein is CASSSTGAQAGELFF. In nucleotides, the CDR3 is TGTGCCAGCAGCTCGACAGGGGCCCAGGCCGGGGAGCTGTTTTTT. The complete variable domain, with remaining parts taken from reference TRBV7-3 and TRBJ2-2, reads GAGVSQTPSNKVTEKGKYVELRCDPISGHTALYWYRQSLGQGPEFLIYFQGTGAADDSGLPNDRFFAVRPEGSVSTLKIQRTERGDSAVYLCASSSTGAQAGELFFGEGSRLTVL.

The chain recombines TRBV5-4 with TRBJ1-3; possibly TRBD1 for D (5 bases). CDR1 SGHNT and CDR2 YYREEE come from the germline V gene (reference sequence). This CDR3 comprises 16 residues. V shed 4 bases and J shed 3 bases, with 17 bases lying between them. CDR3 nucleotides: TGTGCCAGCAGCCCTAATTCGGGGGGTAATGGAAACACCATATATTTT. This codes for CASSPNSGGNGNTIYF.

The gene calls are TRBV10-3 and TRBJ1-3; TRBD1 aligns across 9 bases. The germline gives CDR1 ENHRY, CDR2 SYGVKD. V was clipped by 8 bases and J by 4 bases; unmatched bases: 12. The CDR3 sequence is 16 residues long. The CDR3 here is CAIETGGALLGNTIYF. CDR3 nucleotides: TGTGCCATCGAGACAGGGGGGGCCCTCTTAGGAAACACCATATATTTT.